This T cell receptor beta chain comes out of a study of T cell clonotyping in hematopoietic cell transplantation listed by TCRdb under 2021. For the wider study: In the study, fewer than 150 blood samples were gathered from over 30 consecutive transplant recipients and their related donors. Patients were recruited between September 2015 and 2017 and followed until September 2020 or death. Study-wide findings and limitations: Broader TCR repertoire diversity after transplant was predicted by Inverse Simpson Index values from donors and from recipients before transplant. Only a small fraction of recipient repertoires overlapped donor repertoires, with over 95% appearing de novo at the given depth. The sample size was limited, and because cells were not sorted, the contributions of CD4 and CD8 repertoires could not be separated. After transplant, TCR diversity in recipients dropped, and pathologically expanded clonotypes increased progressively from day 30 to day 180.

Based on the germline V gene, the CDR1 and CDR2 sequences are LGHNA and YSLEER. Including the terminal cysteine and phenylalanine, the CDR3 comprises 15 residues. Only the CDR3 region is kept as DNA, spanning 45 bases read in frame from base 1. Trimming takes 0 bases off V and 6 bases off J; junction bases not matched to a gene: 4. For TCR beta sequencing, blood samples came from the related transplant donors. Nuclei Lysis Solution was used to extract genomic DNA from fresh or cryopreserved unfractionated peripheral blood mononuclear cells. The immunoSEQ assay, a bias-controlled multiplex PCR using V- and J-specific primers, was used to amplify TCR beta CDR3 regions from genomic DNA. In a second PCR step, a proprietary barcode and Illumina adapter sequences were attached to the CDR3 amplicons. CDR3 libraries were sequenced on an Illumina MiSeq instrument. From the authors' description of their analysis: Export and quality control were done with immunoSEQ Analyzer 3.0, while downstream analyses used R Bioconductor and Immunarch. Only productive rearrangements in the normalized downsampled data set went into calculating the repertoire metrics. Clonotypes larger than 5 templates in the normalized cohort were defined as pathologically expanded. The Inverse Simpson Index was used to measure repertoire diversity. CMV-specificity analyses were carried out on the non-normalized data set to capture all clonotypes. The immuneACCESS repertoire file appears here via TCRdb, limited to in-frame rearrangements. These files lack a portion of the clones; in checked studies, under half of the deficit traces to unresolved V genes, and the cause of the others is not known. V and J calls and clone size are given by that table; D and trimming were obtained from the DNA. The sample table holds more than 65,000 clones, of which 94% were seen once. 1.6% of the sample belongs to the ten largest clones.

Remarks on this clone: This clone's antigen is unknown. Base qualities were left out, and no much larger clone turns up one base away.

The TCR was taken from a man between 50 and 59 years old in good health. Some clones in this sample may be carry-over from other donors' samples. The chain employs TRBV4-3 and TRBJ2-2; the central 7 bases match TRBD2. The sample consisted of peripheral blood mononuclear cells. The CDR3: CASSQEGGGAGELFF. The DNA sequence reads TGCGCCAGCAGCCAAGAGGGGGGGGGTGCCGGGGAGCTGTTTTTT.